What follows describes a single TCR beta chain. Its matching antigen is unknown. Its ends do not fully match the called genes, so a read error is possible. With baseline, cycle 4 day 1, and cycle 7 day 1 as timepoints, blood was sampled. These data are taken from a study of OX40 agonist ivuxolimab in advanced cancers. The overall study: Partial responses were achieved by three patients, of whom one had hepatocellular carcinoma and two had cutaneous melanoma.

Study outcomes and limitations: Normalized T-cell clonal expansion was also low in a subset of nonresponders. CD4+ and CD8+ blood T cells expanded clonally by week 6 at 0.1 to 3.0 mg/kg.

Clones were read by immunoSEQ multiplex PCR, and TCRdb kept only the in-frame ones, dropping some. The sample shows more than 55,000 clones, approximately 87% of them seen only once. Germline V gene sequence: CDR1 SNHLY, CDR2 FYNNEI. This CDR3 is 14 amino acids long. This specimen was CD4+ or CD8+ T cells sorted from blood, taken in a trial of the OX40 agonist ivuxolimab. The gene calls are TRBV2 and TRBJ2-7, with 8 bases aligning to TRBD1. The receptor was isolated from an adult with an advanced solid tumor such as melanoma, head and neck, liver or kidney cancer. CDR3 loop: CASRDRGLSYGQYF. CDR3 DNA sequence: TGTGCCAGCAGAGACAGGGGTCTCTCCTACGGGCAGTACTTC. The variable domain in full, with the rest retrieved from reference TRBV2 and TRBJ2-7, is EPEVTQTPSHQVTQMGQEVILRCVPISNHLYFYWYRQILGQKVEFLVSFYNNEISEKSEIFDDQFSVERPDGSNFTLKIRSTKLEDSAMYFCASRDRGLSYGQYFGPGTRLTVT.